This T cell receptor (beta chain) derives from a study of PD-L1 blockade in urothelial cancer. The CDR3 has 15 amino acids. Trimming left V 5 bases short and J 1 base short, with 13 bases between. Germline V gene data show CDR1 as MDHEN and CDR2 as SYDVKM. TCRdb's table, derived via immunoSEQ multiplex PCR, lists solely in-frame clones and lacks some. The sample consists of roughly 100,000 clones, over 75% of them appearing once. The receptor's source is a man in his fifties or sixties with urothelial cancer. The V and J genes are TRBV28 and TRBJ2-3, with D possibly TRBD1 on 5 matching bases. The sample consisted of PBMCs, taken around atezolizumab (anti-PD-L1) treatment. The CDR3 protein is CASSDPDTGTDTQYF. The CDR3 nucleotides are TGTGCCAGCAGTGACCCGGACACCGGCACAGATACGCAGTATTTT.